A single sample is the source of the 21 T cell receptor beta chains below, sequenced in a study of control samples from healthy donors and cancer patients. Profiled with immunoSEQ multiplex PCR; TCRdb holds only in-frame clones, not every one. The data contain some 14,000 clones, roughly 80% of them singletons. The sequenced sample consisted of formalin-fixed, paraffin-embedded tissue. These receptors all stem from a female donor with lung cancer.

V usage is TRBV4-3 and J usage is TRBJ2-3, with no clear D. The germline V gene has CDR1 LGHNA and CDR2 YSLEER. Trimming stripped 9 bases from V and 5 bases from J, with 15 bases between. This CDR3 region has 13 residues. The CDR3 sequence is CASSSRSKDTQYF. CDR3 nucleotide sequence: TGCGCCAGTTCCTCCCGGAGTAAAGATACGCAGTATTTT.

This clone has a handful of counts. The V call is TRBV7-2, the J call TRBJ2-2; D gene ambiguous. Germline V gives CDR1 SGHTA, CDR2 FQGNSA. The CDR3 length is 13 residues. The ends were cut back, 3 bases at V and 6 bases at J, with 8 bases in the middle. DNA of the CDR3: TGTGCCAGCAGCTTGGGGTACTCCGGGGAGCTGTTTTTT. It yields the protein CASSLGYSGELFF.

The chain couples TRBV6-5 to TRBJ1-1; D possibly corresponds to TRBD1 (6 bases). The CDR3 spans 14 residues. Trimming pared 4 bases from V and 8 bases from J, leaving 17 bases between. Germline V CDR1 and CDR2: MNHEY, SVGAGI. The CDR3 DNA reads as TGTGCCAGCAGTTCGCGAACAGGGAAAGGGGAAGCTTTCTTT. Protein: CASSSRTGKGEAFF.

This chain links TRBV4-2 with TRBJ2-1; D is ambiguous. The CDR3 is made up of 13 amino acids. The V end was cut by 3 bases, the J end by 9 bases, with 12 bases between. Germline assignment: CDR1 LGHNA and CDR2 YNFKEQ. The CDR3 nucleotides read TGTGCCAGCAGCCAGGGCGGTTTGGCTGAGCAGTTCTTC. Its protein is CASSQGGLAEQFF.

This clone was recorded only once. The rearrangement links TRBV6-5 to TRBJ1-1, with a tentative D call TRBD1 (6 bases). The length of the CDR3 is 13 residues. The germline CDR1 and CDR2 sequences are MNHEY and SVGAGI. V lost 0 bases, J lost 4 bases, and 6 bases lay in between. The CDR3 loop is CASSYSGGTEAFF. As DNA, the CDR3 is TGTGCCAGCAGTTACTCAGGGGGCACTGAAGCTTTCTTT.

The V call is TRBV7-6, the J call TRBJ2-1; 13 nucleotides agree with TRBD2. The CDR3 is 16 residues long. Germline V gene lookup returns CDR1 SGHVS and CDR2 FNYEAQ. J gave up 8 bases and V 5 bases, and 9 bases lay outside the gene matches. This CDR3 is CASSPSGLAGAHEQFF. CDR3 DNA: TGTGCCAGCAGCCCCTCCGGACTAGCGGGGGCTCATGAGCAGTTCTTC.

The chain joins TRBV6-2 or TRBV6-3 to TRBJ2-5; D gene unclear. The germline V gene encodes CDR1 MNHEY and CDR2 SVGEGT. Trimming cost V 5 bases and J 1 base, with 11 bases left between them. This CDR3 comprises 14 residues. The CDR3 here is CASSPAGPQETQYF. CDR3 DNA sequence: TGTGCCAGCAGTCCGGCTGGACCCCAAGAGACCCAGTACTTC.

The chain uses TRBV5-4 and TRBJ2-3, with 13 positions matching TRBD2. The CDR3 runs to 16 residues. J was trimmed by 1 base and V by 4 bases; bases with no gene match: 3. Germline CDR1 SGHNT, CDR2 YYREEE (reference sequence). The CDR3 nucleotides read TGTGCCAGCAGCCCGGGGACTAGCGGGGGCACAGATACGCAGTATTTT. It yields the protein CASSPGTSGGTDTQYF.

The V gene is TRBV7-2, the J gene TRBJ1-2; TRBD1 might be the D (5 bases). The CDR3 extends over 13 amino acids. V lost 5 bases to trimming and J lost 2 bases, with 9 bases between them. CDR1 and CDR2 from the germline V gene are SGHTA and FQGNSA. The CDR3 region is CASSPGQNYGYTF. As DNA, the CDR3 is TGTGCCAGCAGCCCGGGGCAAAACTATGGCTACACCTTC.

The chain links TRBV5-1 to TRBJ1-4; no reliable D call. V lost 0 bases, J lost 5 bases, and 11 bases lay in between. Germline V gene data show CDR1 as SGHRS and CDR2 as YFSETQ. The CDR3 totals 15 residues. The CDR3 sequence: CASSLVGAVNEKLFF. DNA of the CDR3: TGCGCCAGCAGCTTGGTGGGAGCTGTCAATGAAAAACTGTTTTTT.

The chain recombines TRBV6-2 or TRBV6-3 with TRBJ2-3; D may be TRBD1 or TRBD2 (5 bases each). Deletions cut 2 bases from V and 1 base from J, with 7 bases between. CDR3 size: 14 residues. Germline lookup yields CDR1 MNHEY and CDR2 SVGEGT. The CDR3 region is CASSYGGRTDTQYF. The CDR3 DNA reads TGTGCCAGCAGTTACGGGGGACGCACAGATACGCAGTATTTT.

This clone was detected once. The V gene is TRBV10-3, the J gene TRBJ2-2; 8 nucleotides match TRBD1. Trimming took 8 bases from V and 5 from J; bases not matched to a gene: 7. Germline V lookup: CDR1 ENHRY, CDR2 SYGVKD. The CDR3 extends over 14 amino acids. The CDR3 DNA reads as TGTGCCATCGGGGACAGGATAATTACCGGGGAGCTGTTTTTT. Translating it yields CAIGDRIITGELFF.

V and J are TRBV19 and TRBJ2-3; D is possibly TRBD2 (5 bases). Trimming removed 5 bases from V and 3 bases from J, with 15 bases in between. Germline CDR1 reads LNHDA; CDR2 reads SQIVND (reference sequence). This CDR3 region has 15 residues. The CDR3 DNA reads as TGTGCCAGTAGTGCCGTCCCCGGGATTACAGATACGCAGTATTTT. Its protein is CASSAVPGITDTQYF. The full variable domain, its missing parts supplied by reference TRBV19 and TRBJ2-3, is DGGITQSPKYLFRKEGQNVTLSCEQNLNHDAMYWYRQDPGQGLRLIYYSQIVNDFQKGDIAEGYSVSREKKESFPLTVTSAQKNPTAFYLCASSAVPGITDTQYFGPGTRLTVL.

The chain is built from TRBV19 and TRBJ1-4, with D unclear. This CDR3 is built from 12 residues. Germline V CDR1 and CDR2: LNHDA, SQIVND (reference sequence). The V end was cut by 5 bases, the J end by 8 bases, with 9 bases between. CDR3 nucleotides: TGTGCCAGTAGTGGAAGGAGAGAAAAACTGTTTTTT. This encodes CASSGRREKLFF. The full variable domain, in which reference TRBV19 and TRBJ1-4 provide the parts outside the CDR3, is DGGITQSPKYLFRKEGQNVTLSCEQNLNHDAMYWYRQDPGQGLRLIYYSQIVNDFQKGDIAEGYSVSREKKESFPLTVTSAQKNPTAFYLCASSGRREKLFFGSGTQLSVL.

V gene TRBV4-2 combines with J gene TRBJ1-4; TRBD1 is a possible D gene (6 bases). V was clipped by 0 bases and J by 8 bases, with 16 bases between them. The CDR3 is 16 residues long. Germline CDR1 is LGHNA and CDR2 is YNFKEQ. The CDR3 reads CASSQDHSGGSEKLFF. CDR3 bases: TGTGCCAGCAGCCAAGATCATTCGGGGGGCTCAGAAAAACTGTTTTTT.

The chain has TRBV19 and TRBJ2-7; 9 positions agree with TRBD1. CDR3 length equals 15 residues. V shed 4 bases, J shed 7 bases, and the junction held 11 bases outside the gene matches. Germline V lookup: CDR1 LNHDA, CDR2 SQIVND (reference sequence). The DNA of the CDR3 is TGTGCCAGTAGTACGTCCGGGACAGGGCTGCGAGAGCAGTACTTC. It codes for CASSTSGTGLREQYF.

V gene TRBV7-2 combines with J gene TRBJ2-7, with 15 bases that match TRBD2. Germline-derived CDR1 and CDR2 are SGHTA and FQGNSA. J lost 6 bases, V lost 4 bases, and 7 bases had no gene match. This CDR3 has 16 residues. CDR3 bases: TGTGCCAGCAGCTCGCAGGGACTAGCGGGAGGATCCGAGCAGTACTTC. Translated, it gives CASSSQGLAGGSEQYF. The variable domain in full, completed from reference TRBV7-2 and TRBJ2-7, reads GAGVSQSPSNKVTEKGKDVELRCDPISGHTALYWYRQSLGQGLEFLIYFQGNSAPDKSGLPSDRFSAERTGGSVSTLTIQRTQQEDSAVYLCASSSQGLAGGSEQYFGPGTRLTVT.

The chain recombines TRBV9 with TRBJ2-7; possible D gene TRBD1, 5 bases. The CDR3 consists of 15 residues. Trimming took 3 bases from V and 3 from J, leaving 16 bases between them. The germline V gene encodes CDR1 SGDLS and CDR2 YYNGEE. The CDR3 reads CASSASVGQGYEQYF. The CDR3 DNA sequence: TGTGCCAGCAGCGCAAGCGTTGGTCAGGGCTACGAGCAGTACTTC. Based on the CDR3 plus reference TRBV9 and TRBJ2-7, the full variable domain is DSGVTQTPKHLITATGQRVTLRCSPRSGDLSVYWYQQSLDQGLQFLIQYYNGEERAKGNILERFSAQQFPDLHSELNLSSLELGDSALYFCASSASVGQGYEQYFGPGTRLTVT.

The J gene is TRBJ1-2, the V gene TRBV5-1; D is possibly TRBD1 (6 bases). This CDR3 has 13 amino acids. Germline V gene sequence: CDR1 SGHRS, CDR2 YFSETQ. V gave up 4 bases and J gave up 3 bases, with 10 bases separating them. DNA for the CDR3: TGCGCCAGCAGCACCAGACAGGACTATGGCTACACCTTC. Its translation: CASSTRQDYGYTF.

The chain carries TRBV27 and TRBJ2-7; D is unclear. V was trimmed by 3 bases and J by 1 base, leaving 7 bases between them. The germline gives CDR1 MNHEY, CDR2 SMNVEV (reference sequence). This CDR3 has 13 amino acids. CDR3 residues: CASSFRRSYEQYF. DNA for the CDR3: TGTGCCAGCAGTTTTAGAAGGTCCTACGAGCAGTACTTC.

This clone was seen more than once but under ten times. The rearrangement joins TRBV18 to TRBJ1-1; D is unclear. Trimming left V 3 bases short and J 5 bases short, with 13 bases between. This CDR3 has 14 amino acids. Per germline, CDR1 KGHSH and CDR2 LQKENI. Written as DNA, the CDR3 is TGTGCCAGCTCACCTGAAGGTCTGAGGACTGAAGCTTTCTTT. Its translation is CASSPEGLRTEAFF.